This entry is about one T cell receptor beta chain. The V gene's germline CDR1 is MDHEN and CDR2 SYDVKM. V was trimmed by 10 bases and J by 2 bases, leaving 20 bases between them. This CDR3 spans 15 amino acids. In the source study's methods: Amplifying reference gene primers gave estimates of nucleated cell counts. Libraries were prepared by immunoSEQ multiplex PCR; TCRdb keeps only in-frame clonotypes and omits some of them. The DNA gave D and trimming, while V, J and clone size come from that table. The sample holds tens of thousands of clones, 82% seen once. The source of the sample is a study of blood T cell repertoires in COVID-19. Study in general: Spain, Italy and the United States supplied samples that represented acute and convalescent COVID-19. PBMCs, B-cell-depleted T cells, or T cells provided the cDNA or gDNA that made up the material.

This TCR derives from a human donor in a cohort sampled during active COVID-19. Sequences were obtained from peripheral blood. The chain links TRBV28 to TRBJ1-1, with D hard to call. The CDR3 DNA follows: TGTGCCACCTTTAAGGTGGGCACCGGAAACACTGAAGCTTTCTTT. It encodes CATFKVGTGNTEAFF.